The T cell receptor beta chain under discussion was sequenced for a study of blood T cell repertoires in COVID-19. Study details: Sources were T cells, B-cell-depleted T cells, or PBMCs; the material itself was cDNA or gDNA.

Per the study methods: Researchers report that nucleated cell counts were estimated from reference gene primer amplification. The protocol was immunoSEQ multiplex PCR, while the TCRdb copy is restricted to in-frame clones and leaves out a portion. Clonal size and the V and J genes are those of that table, whereas D and trimming came from the DNA. The sample shows 65,000 to 90,000 clones, around 91% of them seen only once. This receptor was taken from a human donor in a cohort sampled during active COVID-19. Sequencing input: peripheral blood.

CDR3 in amino acids: CASSQSSGGLYTDTQYF. The CDR3 bases are TGTGCCAGCAGCCAATCTAGCGGGGGGCTCTACACAGATACGCAGTATTTT. This sequence joins TRBV3-1 (or the pseudogene TRBV3-2) and TRBJ2-3, with 11 bases matching TRBD2. CDR3 size: 17 residues. Germline CDR1 LGHDT, CDR2 YNNKEL (reference sequence). The V and J ends lost 2 bases and 2 bases, in that order; junction bases with no gene match: 6.